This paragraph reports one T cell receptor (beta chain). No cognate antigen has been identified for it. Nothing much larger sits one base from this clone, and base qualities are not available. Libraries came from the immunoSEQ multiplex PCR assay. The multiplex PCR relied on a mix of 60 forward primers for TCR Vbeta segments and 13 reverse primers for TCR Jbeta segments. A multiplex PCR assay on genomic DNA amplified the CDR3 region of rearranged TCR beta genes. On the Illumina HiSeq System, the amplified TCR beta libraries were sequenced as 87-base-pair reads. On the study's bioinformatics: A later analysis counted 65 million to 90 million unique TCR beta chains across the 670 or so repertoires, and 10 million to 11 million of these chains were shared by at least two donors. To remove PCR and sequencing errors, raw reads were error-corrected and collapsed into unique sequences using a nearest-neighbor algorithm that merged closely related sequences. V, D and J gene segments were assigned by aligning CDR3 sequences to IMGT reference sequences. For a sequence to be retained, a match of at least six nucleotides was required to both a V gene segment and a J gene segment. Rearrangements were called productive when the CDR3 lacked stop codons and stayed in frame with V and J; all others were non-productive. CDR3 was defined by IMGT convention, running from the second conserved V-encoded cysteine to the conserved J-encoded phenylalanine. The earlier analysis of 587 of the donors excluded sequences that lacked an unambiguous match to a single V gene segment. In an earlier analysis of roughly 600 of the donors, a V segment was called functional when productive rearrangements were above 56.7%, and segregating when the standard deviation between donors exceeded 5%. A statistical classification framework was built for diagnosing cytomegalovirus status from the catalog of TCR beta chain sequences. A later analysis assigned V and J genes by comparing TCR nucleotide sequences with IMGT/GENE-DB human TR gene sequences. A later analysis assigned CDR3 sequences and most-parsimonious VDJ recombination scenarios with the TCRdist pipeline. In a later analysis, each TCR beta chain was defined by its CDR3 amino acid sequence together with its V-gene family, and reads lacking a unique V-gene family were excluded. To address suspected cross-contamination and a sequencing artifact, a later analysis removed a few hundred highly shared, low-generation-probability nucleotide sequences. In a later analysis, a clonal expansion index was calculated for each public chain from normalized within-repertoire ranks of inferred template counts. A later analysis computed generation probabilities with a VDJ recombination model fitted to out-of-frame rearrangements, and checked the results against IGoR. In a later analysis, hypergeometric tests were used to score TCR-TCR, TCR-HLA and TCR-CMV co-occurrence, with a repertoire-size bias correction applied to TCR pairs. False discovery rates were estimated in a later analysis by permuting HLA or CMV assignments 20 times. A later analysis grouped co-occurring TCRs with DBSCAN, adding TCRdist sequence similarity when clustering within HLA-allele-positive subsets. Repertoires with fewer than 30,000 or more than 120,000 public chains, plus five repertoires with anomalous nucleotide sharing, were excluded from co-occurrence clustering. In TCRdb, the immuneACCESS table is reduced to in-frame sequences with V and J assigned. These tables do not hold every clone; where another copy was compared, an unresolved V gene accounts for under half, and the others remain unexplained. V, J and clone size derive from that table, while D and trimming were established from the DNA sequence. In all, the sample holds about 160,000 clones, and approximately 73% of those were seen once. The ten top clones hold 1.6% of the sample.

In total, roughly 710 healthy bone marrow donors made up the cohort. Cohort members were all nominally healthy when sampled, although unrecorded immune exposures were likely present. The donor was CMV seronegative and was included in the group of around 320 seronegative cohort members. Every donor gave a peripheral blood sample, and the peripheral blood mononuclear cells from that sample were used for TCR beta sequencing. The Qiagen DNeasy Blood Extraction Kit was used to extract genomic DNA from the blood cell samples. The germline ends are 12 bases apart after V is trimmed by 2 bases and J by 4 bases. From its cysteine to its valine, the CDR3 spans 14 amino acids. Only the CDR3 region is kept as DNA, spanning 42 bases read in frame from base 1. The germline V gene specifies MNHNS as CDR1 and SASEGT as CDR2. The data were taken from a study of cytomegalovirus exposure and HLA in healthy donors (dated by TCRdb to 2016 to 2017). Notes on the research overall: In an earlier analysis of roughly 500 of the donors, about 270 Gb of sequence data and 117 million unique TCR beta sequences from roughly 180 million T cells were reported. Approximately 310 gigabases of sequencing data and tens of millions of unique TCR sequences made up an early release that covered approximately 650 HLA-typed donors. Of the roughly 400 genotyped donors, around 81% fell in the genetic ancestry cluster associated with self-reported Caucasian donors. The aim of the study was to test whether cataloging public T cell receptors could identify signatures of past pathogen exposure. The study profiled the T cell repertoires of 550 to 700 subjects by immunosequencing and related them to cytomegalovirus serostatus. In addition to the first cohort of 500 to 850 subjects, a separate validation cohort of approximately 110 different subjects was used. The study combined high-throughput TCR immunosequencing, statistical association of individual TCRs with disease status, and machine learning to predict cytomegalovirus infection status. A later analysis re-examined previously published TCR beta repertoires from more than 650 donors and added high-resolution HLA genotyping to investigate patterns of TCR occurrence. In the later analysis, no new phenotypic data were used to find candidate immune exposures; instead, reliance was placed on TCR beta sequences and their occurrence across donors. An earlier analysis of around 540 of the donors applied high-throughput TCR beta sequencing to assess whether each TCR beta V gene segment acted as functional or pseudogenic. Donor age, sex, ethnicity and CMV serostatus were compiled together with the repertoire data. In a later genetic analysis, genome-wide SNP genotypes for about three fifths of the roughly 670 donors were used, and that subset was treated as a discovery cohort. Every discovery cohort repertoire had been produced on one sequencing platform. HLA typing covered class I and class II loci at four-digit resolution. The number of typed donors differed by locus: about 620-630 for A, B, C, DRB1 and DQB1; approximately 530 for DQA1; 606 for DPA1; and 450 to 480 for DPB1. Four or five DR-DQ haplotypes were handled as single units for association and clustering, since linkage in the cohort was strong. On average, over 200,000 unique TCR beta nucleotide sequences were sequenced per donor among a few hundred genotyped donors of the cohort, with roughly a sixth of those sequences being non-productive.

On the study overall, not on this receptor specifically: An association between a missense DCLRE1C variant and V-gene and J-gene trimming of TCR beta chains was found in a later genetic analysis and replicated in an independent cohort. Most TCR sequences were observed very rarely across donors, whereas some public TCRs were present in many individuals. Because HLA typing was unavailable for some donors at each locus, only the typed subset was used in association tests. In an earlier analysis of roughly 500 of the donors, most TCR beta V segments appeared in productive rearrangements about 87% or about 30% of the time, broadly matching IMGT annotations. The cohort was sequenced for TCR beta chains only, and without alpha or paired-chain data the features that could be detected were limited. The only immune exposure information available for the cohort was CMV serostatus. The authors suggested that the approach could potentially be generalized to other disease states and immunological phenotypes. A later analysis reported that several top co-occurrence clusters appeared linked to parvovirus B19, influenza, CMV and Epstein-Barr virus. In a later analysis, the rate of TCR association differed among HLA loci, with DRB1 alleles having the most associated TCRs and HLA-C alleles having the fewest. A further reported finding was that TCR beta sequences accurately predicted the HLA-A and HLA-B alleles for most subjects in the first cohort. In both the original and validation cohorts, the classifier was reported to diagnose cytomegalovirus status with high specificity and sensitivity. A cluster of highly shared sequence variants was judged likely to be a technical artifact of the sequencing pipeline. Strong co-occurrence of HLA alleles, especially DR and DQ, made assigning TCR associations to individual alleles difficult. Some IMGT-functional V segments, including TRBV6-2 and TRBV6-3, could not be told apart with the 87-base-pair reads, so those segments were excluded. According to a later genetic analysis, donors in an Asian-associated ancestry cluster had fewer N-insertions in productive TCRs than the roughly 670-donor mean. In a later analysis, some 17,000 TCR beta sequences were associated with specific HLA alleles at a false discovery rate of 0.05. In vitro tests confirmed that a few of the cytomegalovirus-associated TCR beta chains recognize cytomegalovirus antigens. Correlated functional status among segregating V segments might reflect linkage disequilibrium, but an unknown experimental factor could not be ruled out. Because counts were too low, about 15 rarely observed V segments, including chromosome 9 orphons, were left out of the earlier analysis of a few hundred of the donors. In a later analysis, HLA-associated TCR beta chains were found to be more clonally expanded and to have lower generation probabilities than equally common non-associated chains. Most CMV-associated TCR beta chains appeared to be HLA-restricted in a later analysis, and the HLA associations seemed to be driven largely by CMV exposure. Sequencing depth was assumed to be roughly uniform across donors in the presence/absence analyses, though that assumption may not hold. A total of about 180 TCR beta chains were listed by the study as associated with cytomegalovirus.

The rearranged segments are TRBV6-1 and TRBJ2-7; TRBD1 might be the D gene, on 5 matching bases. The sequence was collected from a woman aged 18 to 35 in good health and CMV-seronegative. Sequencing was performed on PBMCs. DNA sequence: TGTGCCAGCAGTGAACCACTAACAGGTTACGAGCAGTACGTC. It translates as CASSEPLTGYEQYV.